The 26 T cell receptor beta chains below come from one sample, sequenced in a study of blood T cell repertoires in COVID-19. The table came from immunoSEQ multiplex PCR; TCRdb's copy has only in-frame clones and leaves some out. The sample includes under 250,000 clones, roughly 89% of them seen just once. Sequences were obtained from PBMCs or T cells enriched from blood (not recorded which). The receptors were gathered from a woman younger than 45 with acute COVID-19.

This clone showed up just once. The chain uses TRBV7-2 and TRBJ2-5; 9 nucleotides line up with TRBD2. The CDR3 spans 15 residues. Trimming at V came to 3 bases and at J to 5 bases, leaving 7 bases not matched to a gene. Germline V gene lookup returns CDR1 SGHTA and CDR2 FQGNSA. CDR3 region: CASSFGGGAGETQYF. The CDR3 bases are TGTGCCAGCAGCTTTGGCGGGGGGGCTGGGGAGACCCAGTACTTC.

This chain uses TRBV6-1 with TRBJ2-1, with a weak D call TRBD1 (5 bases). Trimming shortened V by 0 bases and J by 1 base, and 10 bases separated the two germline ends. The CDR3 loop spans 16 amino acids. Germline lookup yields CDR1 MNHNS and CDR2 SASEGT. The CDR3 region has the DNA TGTGCCAGCAGTGAAGCGCGGCCAGGGTCCTACAATGAGCAGTTCTTC. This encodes CASSEARPGSYNEQFF.

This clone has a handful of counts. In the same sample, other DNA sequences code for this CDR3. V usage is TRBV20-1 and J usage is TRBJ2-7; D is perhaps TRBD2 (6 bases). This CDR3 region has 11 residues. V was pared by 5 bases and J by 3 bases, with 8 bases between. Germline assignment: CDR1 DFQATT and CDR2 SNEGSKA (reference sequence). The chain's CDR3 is CSAQTSYEQYF. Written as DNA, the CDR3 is TGCAGTGCTCAGACTAGCTACGAGCAGTACTTC.

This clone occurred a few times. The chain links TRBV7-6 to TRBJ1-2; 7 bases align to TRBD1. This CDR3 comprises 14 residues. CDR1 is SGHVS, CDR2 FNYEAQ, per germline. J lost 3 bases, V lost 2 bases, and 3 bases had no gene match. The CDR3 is CASSLTGDYYGYTF. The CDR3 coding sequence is TGTGCCAGCAGCTTAACAGGGGACTACTATGGCTACACCTTC.

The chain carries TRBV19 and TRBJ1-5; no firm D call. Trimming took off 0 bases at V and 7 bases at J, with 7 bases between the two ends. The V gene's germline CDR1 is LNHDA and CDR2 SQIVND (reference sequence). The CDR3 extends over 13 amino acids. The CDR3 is CASSIDNKQPQHF. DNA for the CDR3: TGTGCCAGTAGTATAGATAACAAGCAGCCCCAGCATTTT.

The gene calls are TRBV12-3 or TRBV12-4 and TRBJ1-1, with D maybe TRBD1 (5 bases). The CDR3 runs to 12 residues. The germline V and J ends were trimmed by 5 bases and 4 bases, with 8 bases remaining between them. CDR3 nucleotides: TGTGCCAGCAGTCCAGGGCCCACTGAAGCTTTCTTT. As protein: CASSPGPTEAFF.

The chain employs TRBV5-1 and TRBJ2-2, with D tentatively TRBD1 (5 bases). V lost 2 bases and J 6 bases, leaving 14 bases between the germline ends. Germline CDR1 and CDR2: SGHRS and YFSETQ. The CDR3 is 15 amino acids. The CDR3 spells CASSFVGPDAGELFF. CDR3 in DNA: TGCGCCAGCAGCTTTGTGGGGCCTGACGCCGGGGAGCTGTTTTTT.

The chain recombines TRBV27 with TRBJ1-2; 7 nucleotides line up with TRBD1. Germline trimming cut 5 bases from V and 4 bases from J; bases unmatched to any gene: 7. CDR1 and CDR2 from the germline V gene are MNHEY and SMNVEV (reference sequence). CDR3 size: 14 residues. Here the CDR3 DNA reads TGTGCCAGCAGTCAACAGGGGTTGGGCTATGGCTACACCTTC. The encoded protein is CASSQQGLGYGYTF.

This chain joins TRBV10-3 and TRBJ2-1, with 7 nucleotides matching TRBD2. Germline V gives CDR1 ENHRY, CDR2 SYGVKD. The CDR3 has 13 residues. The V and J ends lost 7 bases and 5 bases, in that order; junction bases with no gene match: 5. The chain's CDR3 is CAIMREFHNEQFF. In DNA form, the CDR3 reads TGTGCCATCATGCGGGAGTTTCACAATGAGCAGTTCTTC.

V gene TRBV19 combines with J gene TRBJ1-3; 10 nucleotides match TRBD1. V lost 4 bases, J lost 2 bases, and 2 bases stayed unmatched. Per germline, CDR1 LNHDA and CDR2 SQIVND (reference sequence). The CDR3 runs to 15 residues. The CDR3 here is CASSKGQGTGNTIYF. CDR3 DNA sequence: TGTGCCAGTAGTAAGGGACAGGGGACTGGAAACACCATATATTTT.

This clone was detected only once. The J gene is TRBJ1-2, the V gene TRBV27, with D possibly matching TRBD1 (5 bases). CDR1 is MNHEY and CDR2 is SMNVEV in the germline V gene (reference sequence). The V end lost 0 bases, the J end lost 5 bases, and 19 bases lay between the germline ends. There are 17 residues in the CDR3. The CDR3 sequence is CASSLSMEGRKVYGYTF. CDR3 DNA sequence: TGTGCCAGCAGTTTATCGATGGAGGGGCGGAAAGTTTATGGCTACACCTTC.

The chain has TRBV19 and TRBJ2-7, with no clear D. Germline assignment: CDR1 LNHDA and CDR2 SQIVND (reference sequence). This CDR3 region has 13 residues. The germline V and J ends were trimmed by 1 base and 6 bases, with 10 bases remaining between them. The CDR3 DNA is TGTGCCAGTAGTATAGTAACCAGAACCGAGCAGTACTTC. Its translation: CASSIVTRTEQYF.

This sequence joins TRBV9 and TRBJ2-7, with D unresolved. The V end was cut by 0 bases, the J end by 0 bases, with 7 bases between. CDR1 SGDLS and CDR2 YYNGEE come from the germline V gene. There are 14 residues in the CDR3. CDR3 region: CASSVGLSSYEQYF. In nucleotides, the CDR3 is TGTGCCAGCAGCGTAGGGCTTTCCTCCTACGAGCAGTACTTC.

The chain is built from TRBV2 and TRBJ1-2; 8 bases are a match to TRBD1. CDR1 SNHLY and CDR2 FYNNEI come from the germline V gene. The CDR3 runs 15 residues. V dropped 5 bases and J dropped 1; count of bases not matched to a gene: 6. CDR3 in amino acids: CASSPGQGINYGYTF. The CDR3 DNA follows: TGTGCCAGCAGTCCCGGACAGGGAATTAACTATGGCTACACCTTC.

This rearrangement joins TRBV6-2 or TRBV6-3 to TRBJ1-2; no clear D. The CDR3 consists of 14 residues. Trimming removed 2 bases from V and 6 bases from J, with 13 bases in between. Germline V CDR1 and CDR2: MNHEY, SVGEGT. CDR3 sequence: CASSYGEGSNGYTF. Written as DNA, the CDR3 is TGTGCCAGCAGTTACGGTGAGGGATCCAATGGCTACACCTTC.

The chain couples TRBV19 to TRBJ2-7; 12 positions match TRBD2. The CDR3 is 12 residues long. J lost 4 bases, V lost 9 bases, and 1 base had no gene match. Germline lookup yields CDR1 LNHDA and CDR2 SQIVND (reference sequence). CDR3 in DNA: TGTGCCAGCGGGACTAGCGGGTACGAGCAGTACTTC. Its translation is CASGTSGYEQYF.

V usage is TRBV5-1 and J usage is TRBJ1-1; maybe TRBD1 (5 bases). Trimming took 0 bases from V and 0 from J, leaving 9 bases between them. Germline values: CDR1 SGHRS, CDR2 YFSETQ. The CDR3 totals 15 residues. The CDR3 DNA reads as TGCGCCAGCAGCTTGGCCCTAGGGGTGAACACTGAAGCTTTCTTT. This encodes CASSLALGVNTEAFF.

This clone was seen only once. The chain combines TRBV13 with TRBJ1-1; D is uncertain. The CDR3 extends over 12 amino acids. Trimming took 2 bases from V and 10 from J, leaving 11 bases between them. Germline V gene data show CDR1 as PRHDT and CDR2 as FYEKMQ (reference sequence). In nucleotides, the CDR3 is TGTGCCAGCAGCTTAAATAGGGAGAGAGCTTTCTTT. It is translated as CASSLNRERAFF. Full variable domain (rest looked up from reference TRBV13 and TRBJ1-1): AAGVIQSPRHLIKEKRETATLKCYPIPRHDTVYWYQQGPGQDPQFLISFYEKMQSDKGSIPDRFSAQQFSDYHSELNMSSLELGDSALYFCASSLNRERAFFGQGTRLTVV.

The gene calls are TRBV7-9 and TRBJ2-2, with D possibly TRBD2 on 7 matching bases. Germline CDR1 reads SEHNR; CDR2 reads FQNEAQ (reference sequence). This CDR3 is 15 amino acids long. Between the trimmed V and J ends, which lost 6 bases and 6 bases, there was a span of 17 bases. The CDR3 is CASSRGGTRAGELFF. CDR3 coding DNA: TGTGCCAGCAGTCGCGGGGGCACCAGGGCCGGGGAGCTGTTTTTT.

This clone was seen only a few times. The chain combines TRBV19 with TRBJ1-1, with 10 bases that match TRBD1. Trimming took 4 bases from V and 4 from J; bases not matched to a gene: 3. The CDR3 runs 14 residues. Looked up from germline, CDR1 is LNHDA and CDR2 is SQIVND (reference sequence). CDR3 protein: CASSTDRGITEAFF. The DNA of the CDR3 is TGTGCCAGTAGTACGGACAGGGGGATCACTGAAGCTTTCTTT.

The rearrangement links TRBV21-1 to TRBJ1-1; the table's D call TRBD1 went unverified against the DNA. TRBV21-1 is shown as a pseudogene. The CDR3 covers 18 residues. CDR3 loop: CASIPGQGVFNGNTEAFF. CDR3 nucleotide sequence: TGTGCCAGTATCCCGGGACAGGGGGTTTTTAATGGGAACACTGAAGCTTTCTTT.

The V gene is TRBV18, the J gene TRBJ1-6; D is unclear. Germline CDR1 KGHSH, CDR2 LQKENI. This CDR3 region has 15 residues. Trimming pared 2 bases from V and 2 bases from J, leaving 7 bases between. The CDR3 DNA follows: TGTGCCAGCTCACCAACACAGACCTATAATTCACCCCTCCACTTT. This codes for CASSPTQTYNSPLHF.

The CDR3: CASSYTGTGRVEQYF. CDR3 bases: TGTGCCAGCAGTTACACGGGGACAGGGAGAGTGGAGCAGTACTTC. This chain uses TRBV6-5 with TRBJ2-7; 9 bases agree with TRBD1. There are 15 residues in the CDR3. With 2 bases clipped from V and 7 bases from J, the junction kept 9 bases outside the gene matches. In germline, CDR1 is MNHEY, CDR2 SVGAGI.

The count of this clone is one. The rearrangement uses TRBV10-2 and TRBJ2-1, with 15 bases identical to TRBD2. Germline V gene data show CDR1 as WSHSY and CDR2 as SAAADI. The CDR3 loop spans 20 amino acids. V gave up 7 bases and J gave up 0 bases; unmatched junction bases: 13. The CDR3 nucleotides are TGCGCCAGCAATCCTCCGGGACTAGCGGGGGGATGGAGCTCCTACAATGAGCAGTTCTTC. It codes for CASNPPGLAGGWSSYNEQFF.

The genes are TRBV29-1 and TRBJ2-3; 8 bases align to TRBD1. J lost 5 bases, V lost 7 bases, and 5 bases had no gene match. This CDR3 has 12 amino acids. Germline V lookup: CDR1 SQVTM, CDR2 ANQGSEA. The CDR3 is CSADRVKDTQYF. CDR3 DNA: TGCAGCGCGGACAGGGTCAAAGATACGCAGTATTTT.

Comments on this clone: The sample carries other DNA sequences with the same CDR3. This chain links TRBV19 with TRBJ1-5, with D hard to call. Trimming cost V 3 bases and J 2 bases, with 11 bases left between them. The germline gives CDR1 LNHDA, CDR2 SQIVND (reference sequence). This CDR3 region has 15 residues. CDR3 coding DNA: TGTGCCAGTAGTATCGGAGGGAGGGGCAATCAGCCCCAGCATTTT. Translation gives CASSIGGRGNQPQHF.